This T cell receptor (beta chain) was found in a study of cytotoxic CD8 clonotypes in ibrutinib-treated CLL. The CDR3 has 13 residues. Per the germline V gene, CDR1 is GTSNPN and CDR2 is SVGIG (reference sequence). Trimming removed 0 bases at V and 3 bases at J, with 8 bases between. General study findings and limits: Sustained-remission and progressing patients had unequal sampling times.

This clone was picked up a small number of times. The antigen is unknown. With sequencing, the targeted depth ranged from 1 in 200,000 to 1 in 1 million T cells. Method: immunoSEQ multiplex PCR; TCRdb's copy keeps in-frame clones and lacks some. The sample yields about 120,000 clones, 70% to 90% seen once. The TCR comes from a human donor with chronic lymphocytic leukemia. The V and J genes are TRBV30 and TRBJ1-1; D is unclear. Sequencing was performed on PBMCs, taken after 24 months of ibrutinib treatment. CDR3 in amino acids: CAWSVASDTEAFF. DNA of the CDR3: TGTGCCTGGAGTGTGGCTAGCGACACTGAAGCTTTCTTT.